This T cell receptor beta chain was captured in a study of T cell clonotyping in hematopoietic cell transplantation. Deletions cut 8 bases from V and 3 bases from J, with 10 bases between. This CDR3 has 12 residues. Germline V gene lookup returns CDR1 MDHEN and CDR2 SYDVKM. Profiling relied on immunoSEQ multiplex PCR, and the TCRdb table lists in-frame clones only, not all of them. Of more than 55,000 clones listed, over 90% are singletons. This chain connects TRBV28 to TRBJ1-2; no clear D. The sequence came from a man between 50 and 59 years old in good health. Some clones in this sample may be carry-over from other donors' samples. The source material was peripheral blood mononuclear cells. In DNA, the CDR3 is TGTGCCAGCGGGGTTGGGGACTATGGCTACACCTTC. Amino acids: CASGVGDYGYTF.